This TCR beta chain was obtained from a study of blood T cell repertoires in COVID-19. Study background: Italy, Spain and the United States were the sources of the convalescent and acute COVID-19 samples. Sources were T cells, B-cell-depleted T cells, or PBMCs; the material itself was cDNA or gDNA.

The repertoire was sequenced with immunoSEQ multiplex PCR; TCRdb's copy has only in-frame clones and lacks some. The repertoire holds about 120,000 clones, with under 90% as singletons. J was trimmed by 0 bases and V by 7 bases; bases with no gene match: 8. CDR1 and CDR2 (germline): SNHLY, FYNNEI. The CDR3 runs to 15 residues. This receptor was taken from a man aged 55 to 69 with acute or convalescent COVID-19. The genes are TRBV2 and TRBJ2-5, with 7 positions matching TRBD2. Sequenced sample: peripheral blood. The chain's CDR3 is CASTSFSGYQETQYF. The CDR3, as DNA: TGTGCCAGCACAAGTTTTAGCGGGTACCAAGAGACCCAGTACTTC.